A selection of T cell receptor beta chains follows, all from one sample in a study of blood T cell repertoires in COVID-19. TCRdb keeps only in-frame clones here, not all; method: immunoSEQ multiplex PCR. The sample yields roughly 140,000 clones, roughly three quarters seen once. Sequenced sample: peripheral blood. All receptors derive from a woman aged 60-70 years with acute or convalescent COVID-19. CDR3s include the opening cysteine and the closing phenylalanine or tryptophan. A D gene is named only where the DNA matches it firmly. Where a row states a size, it is once, few, many or the class of an expanded clone; other rows omit it.

d_call	v_call	j_call	clone_size	cdr3_aa	cdr3_nt
TRBD1	TRBV30	TRBJ1-1	few	CAWSGSTGSTEAFF	TGTGCCTGGAGTGGGTCGACAGGGAGCACTGAAGCTTTCTTT
TRBD2	TRBV27	TRBJ2-7	NA	CASSFSSGTTSNEQYF	TGTGCCAGTTCATTTTCTTCCGGGACTACATCTAACGAGCAGTACTTC
NA	TRBV28	TRBJ1-5	NA	CASSLTGMGNQPQHF	TGTGCCAGCAGTTTAACCGGGATGGGCAATCAGCCCCAGCATTTT
TRBD1	TRBV12-3/TRBV12-4	TRBJ2-7	NA	CASTRQGSYEQYF	TGTGCCAGCACCAGACAGGGGTCCTACGAGCAGTACTTC
TRBD2	TRBV7-2	TRBJ2-7	NA	CASSLGGERGYEQYF	TGTGCCAGCAGCTTAGGGGGAGAGCGGGGGTACGAGCAGTACTTC
TRBD2	TRBV29-1	TRBJ2-1	NA	CSVLGLAVYNEQFF	TGCAGCGTTCTGGGCCTAGCGGTCTACAATGAGCAGTTCTTC
NA	TRBV6-5	TRBJ1-1	NA	CASSYSSRGYTEAFF	TGTGCCAGCAGTTACTCCTCTCGGGGGTACACTGAAGCTTTCTTT
TRBD1	TRBV3-1/TRBV3-2	TRBJ1-2	NA	CASSQRGQGGYGYTF	TGTGCCAGCAGCCAACGAGGCCAGGGGGGCTATGGCTACACCTTC
NA	TRBV5-1	TRBJ2-7	NA	CASSLRGLDSYEQYF	TGCGCCAGCAGCTTGAGAGGACTGGACTCCTACGAGCAGTACTTC
TRBD1	TRBV4-2	TRBJ1-4	NA	CASSQSTRTGGLEKLFF	TGTGCCAGCAGCCAATCTACCCGGACAGGGGGCTTAGAAAAACTGTTTTTT
TRBD1	TRBV16	TRBJ1-6	NA	CASSPPDRAYNSPLHF	TGTGCCAGCAGCCCCCCCGACAGGGCGTATAATTCACCCCTCCACTTT
TRBD1	TRBV10-3	TRBJ1-2	NA	CAIKGQENYGYTF	TGTGCCATCAAGGGACAGGAAAACTATGGCTACACCTTC
TRBD2	TRBV7-3	TRBJ2-5	NA	CASSPGGEGETQYF	TGTGCCAGCAGCCCCGGGGGGGAGGGCGAGACCCAGTACTTC
NA	TRBV11-2	TRBJ2-1	NA	CASSPGFRQEADEQFF	TGTGCCAGCAGCCCGGGATTCAGACAGGAGGCAGATGAGCAGTTCTTC
TRBD2	TRBV4-2	TRBJ2-1	NA	CASSQGELASNEQFF	TGTGCCAGCAGCCAGGGAGAACTAGCGTCTAATGAGCAGTTCTTC
NA	TRBV7-8	TRBJ1-5	NA	CASSLLGGSNQPQHF	TGTGCCAGCAGCTTACTGGGGGGTAGCAATCAGCCCCAGCATTTT
NA	TRBV5-1	TRBJ2-7	NA	CASSLAGLALKGAEQYF	TGCGCCAGCAGCTTGGCCGGACTAGCCCTTAAGGGGGCCGAGCAGTACTTC
NA	TRBV6-5	TRBJ2-3	NA	CASSYRGVSTDTQYF	TGTGCCAGCAGTTACCGCGGGGTTAGCACAGATACGCAGTATTTT
TRBD1	TRBV28	TRBJ1-6	NA	CASSGRQGTVYNSPLHF	TGTGCCAGCAGCGGGAGACAGGGTACCGTCTATAATTCACCCCTCCACTTT
NA	TRBV12-3/TRBV12-4	TRBJ1-1	once	CASSLASGFEAFF	TGTGCCAGCAGTTTAGCGTCGGGGTTTGAAGCTTTCTTT
NA	TRBV6-5	TRBJ2-7	NA	CASSTMGSYEQYF	TGTGCCAGCAGTACTATGGGTTCCTACGAGCAGTACTTC
NA	TRBV2	TRBJ1-4	NA	CASSAAGNYEKLFF	TGTGCCAGCAGTGCGGCAGGGAACTATGAAAAACTGTTTTTT
NA	TRBV7-9	TRBJ2-1	NA	CASSLNSYNEQFF	TGTGCCAGCAGCTTGAACAGTTACAATGAGCAGTTCTTC
NA	TRBV6-2/TRBV6-3	TRBJ2-3	once	CASSPADTQYF	TGTGCCAGCAGTCCCGCAGATACGCAGTATTTT
TRBD2	TRBV18	TRBJ2-5	NA	CASYQGRLAGVGGLYF	TGTGCCAGCTATCAAGGGCGTCTAGCGGGGGTCGGAGGTCTGTACTTC
NA	TRBV6-5	TRBJ2-1	once	CASSFMRYNEQFF	TGTGCCAGCAGTTTTATGAGGTATAATGAGCAGTTCTTC
NA	TRBV19	TRBJ2-2	NA	CASSVQGSGTGELFF	TGTGCCAGTAGCGTCCAGGGGTCGGGGACCGGGGAGCTGTTTTTT
TRBD1	TRBV27	TRBJ2-1	NA	CASRTGIRISYNEQFF	TGTGCCAGCAGGACAGGGATTCGCATCTCCTACAATGAGCAGTTCTTC
TRBD1	TRBV29-1	TRBJ2-2	NA	CSVSGTGSTGELFF	TGCAGCGTTTCCGGGACAGGGAGCACCGGGGAGCTGTTTTTT
NA	TRBV7-9	TRBJ2-7	NA	CASSLDSAYEQYF	TGTGCCAGCAGCCTCGACTCGGCCTACGAGCAGTACTTC
TRBD2	TRBV11-2	TRBJ2-7	once	CASSLMTSNYEQYF	TGTGCCAGCAGCTTAATGACTAGCAACTACGAGCAGTACTTC
NA	TRBV12-5	TRBJ2-7	NA	CASGLVLGLFQAPLRYEQYF	TGTGCTAGTGGTTTGGTGCTTGGTCTCTTTCAAGCCCCTCTCCGCTACGAGCAGTACTTC
TRBD2	TRBV27	TRBJ2-1	few	CASSNLGLAAQNEQFF	TGTGCCAGCAGTAATCTGGGACTAGCGGCCCAAAATGAGCAGTTCTTC
NA	TRBV4-2	TRBJ1-3	NA	CASSQDQDNSGNTIYF	TGTGCCAGCAGCCAAGATCAGGACAACTCTGGAAACACCATATATTTT
TRBD2	TRBV5-6	TRBJ2-1	NA	CASSYPGLANEQFF	TGTGCCAGCAGCTACCCGGGACTAGCCAATGAGCAGTTCTTC
TRBD2	TRBV28	TRBJ2-5	NA	CASSPRSGRPQETQYF	TGTGCCAGCAGTCCCAGGAGCGGGAGACCGCAAGAGACCCAGTACTTC
TRBD1	TRBV19	TRBJ2-7	NA	CASSIHRGSEQYF	TGTGCCAGTAGTATTCACAGGGGAAGCGAGCAGTACTTC
NA	TRBV9	TRBJ2-7	NA	CASSVGSSSYEQYF	TGTGCCAGCAGCGTGGGGAGTTCAAGCTACGAGCAGTACTTC
NA	TRBV9	TRBJ1-1	NA	CASSATGSTEAFF	TGTGCCAGCAGCGCTACAGGGAGTACTGAAGCTTTCTTT
NA	TRBV27	TRBJ1-5	NA	CASSFPGSPQHF	TGTGCCAGCAGTTTCCCGGGGTCTCCCCAGCATTTT
NA	TRBV21-1	TRBJ1-5	once	CASSCGGQGCNQPQHF	TGTGCCAGCAGTTGTGGCGGACAGGGTTGCAATCAGCCCCAGCATTTT
TRBD1	TRBV3-1/TRBV3-2	TRBJ1-2	few	CASSQEKRRGRHGYTF	TGTGCCAGCAGCCAAGAGAAAAGGAGGGGGCGTCACGGCTACACCTTC
NA	TRBV4-1	TRBJ2-7	NA	CASSPKTSEREQYF	TGCGCCAGCAGCCCAAAGACTAGTGAGAGGGAGCAGTACTTC
TRBD2	TRBV5-1	TRBJ2-1	few	CASSLDAALAGGEQFF	TGCGCCAGCAGCTTGGACGCTGCGCTAGCGGGAGGGGAGCAGTTCTTC
NA	TRBV6-6	TRBJ1-1	NA	CASRSYSRNTEAFF	TGTGCCAGCAGGTCATACTCCCGGAACACTGAAGCTTTCTTT
NA	TRBV18	TRBJ2-7	NA	CASSPNGGYEQYF	TGTGCCAGCTCACCCAACGGGGGATACGAGCAGTACTTC
NA	TRBV6-5	TRBJ1-2	NA	CASSYEGDGYTF	TGTGCCAGCAGTTACGAGGGTGATGGCTACACCTTC
TRBD2	TRBV19	TRBJ2-1	few	CASSQRGYGEQFF	TGTGCCAGTAGCCAGCGGGGGTACGGTGAGCAGTTCTTC